The 22 T cell receptor beta chains listed next were all sequenced from one sample in a study of T cells after yellow fever vaccination. TCRdb used MiXCR to reprocess the 5' RACE reads, holding one entry per CDR3 protein. The sample consists of hundreds of thousands of distinct CDR3 sequences, about 12% of them appearing once. Sequenced material: PBMCs, taken on the day of the yellow fever booster vaccination. The receptor set was obtained from a man in his thirties or forties who received the YFV17D yellow fever vaccine.

This clonotype was detected only a few times. The chain combines TRBV9 with TRBJ2-1; 8 bases are shared with TRBD2. The ends lost 0 bases at V and 6 bases at J; junction bases unmatched: 11. This CDR3 comprises 17 residues. CDR1 is SGDLS, CDR2 YYNGEE, per germline. The CDR3 DNA follows: TGTGCCAGCAGCGTAGGGGGGGGGACTAGTGTGGGCAATGAGCAGTTCTTC. Translation: CASSVGGGTSVGNEQFF.

In its sample, this clonotype was seen a few times. This chain links TRBV30 with TRBJ2-3, with D unresolved. Trimming stripped 5 bases from V and 1 base from J, with 7 bases between. The CDR3 is 12 residues long. Germline V gene lookup returns CDR1 GTSNPN and CDR2 SVGIG (reference sequence). CDR3 coding DNA: TGTGCCTGGGCGACTCGCACAGATACGCAGTATTTT. It codes for CAWATRTDTQYF.

This chain connects TRBV5-5 to TRBJ2-3; 14 bases fit TRBD2. In germline, CDR1 is SGHKS, CDR2 YYEKEE (reference sequence). The CDR3 runs to 16 residues. V shed 3 bases and J 5 bases; nucleotides not matched to a gene: 5. DNA for the CDR3: TGTGCCAGCAGCTGGGGACTAGCGGGAGCCCGAGATACGCAGTATTTT. Amino acids: CASSWGLAGARDTQYF. The full variable domain, its missing parts supplied by reference TRBV5-5 and TRBJ2-3, is DAGVTQSPTHLIKTRGQQVTLRCSPISGHKSVSWYQQVLGQGPQFIFQYYEKEERGRGNFPDRFSARQFPNYSSELNVNALLLGDSALYLCASSWGLAGARDTQYFGPGTRLTVL.

This chain connects TRBV10-2 to TRBJ2-7; 9 bases are shared with TRBD1. With V trimmed by 6 bases and J by 3 bases, 6 bases remained unmatched. There are 14 residues in the CDR3. The germline CDR1 and CDR2 sequences are WSHSY and SAAADI. The chain's CDR3 is CASRPGQGIYEQYF. CDR3 DNA sequence: TGCGCCAGCAGACCCGGACAGGGGATCTACGAGCAGTACTTC.

The sample holds many counts of this clonotype. This chain links TRBV10-2 with TRBJ2-1; D unresolved. Germline V gene data show CDR1 as WSHSY and CDR2 as SAAADI. CDR3 size: 15 residues. V was clipped by 4 bases and J by 0 bases, with 10 bases between them. CDR3 nucleotide sequence: TGCGCCAGCAGTGCGACGGCCAGCTCCTACAATGAGCAGTTCTTC. Translated: CASSATASSYNEQFF.

The chain uses TRBV20-1 and TRBJ2-7, with TRBD2 matching 7 bases. Germline loops: CDR1 DFQATT, CDR2 SNEGSKA (reference sequence). The V and J ends lost 5 bases and 6 bases, in that order; junction bases with no gene match: 19. CDR3 length: 16 amino acids. CDR3 amino acids: CSAVGGWGKSPLEQYF. As DNA, the CDR3 is TGCAGTGCTGTGGGGGGGTGGGGGAAATCCCCTCTCGAGCAGTACTTC.

The V and J genes are TRBV20-1 and TRBJ2-2, with TRBD2 matching over 8 bases. The CDR3 spans 13 residues. With 5 bases clipped from V and 7 bases from J, the junction kept 6 bases outside the gene matches. The germline V gene has CDR1 DFQATT and CDR2 SNEGSKA (reference sequence). The CDR3 sequence is CSASGTSHGELFF. CDR3 in DNA: TGCAGTGCTTCCGGGACTAGTCACGGGGAGCTGTTTTTT.

The chain uses TRBV15 and TRBJ2-7; 10 nucleotides match TRBD2. The germline CDR1 and CDR2 sequences are LNHNV and YYDKDF (reference sequence). This CDR3 spans 16 amino acids. Trimming at V came to 0 bases and at J to 4 bases, leaving 6 bases not matched to a gene. CDR3 sequence: CATSRDWGLASYEQYF. Written as DNA, the CDR3 is TGTGCCACCAGCAGAGACTGGGGACTAGCGAGTTACGAGCAGTACTTC.

In its sample, this clonotype was seen many times. The chain combines TRBV4-2 with TRBJ1-1; tentatively, D is TRBD1 (5 bases). Trimming cost V 6 bases and J 4 bases, with 21 bases left between them. Germline V gene lookup returns CDR1 LGHNA and CDR2 YNFKEQ. There are 16 residues in the CDR3. The CDR3 spells CASRYSVAGWSTEAFF. The CDR3 nucleotides read TGTGCCAGCAGATATTCGGTAGCAGGGTGGTCCACTGAAGCTTTCTTT.

About this clonotype: A much larger clonotype is one base distant, so this may be a read error. CDR3 amino acids: CASSDKGSSGANVQTF. Here the CDR3 DNA reads TGTGCCAGCAGTGACAAGGGGAGCTCTGGGGCCAACGTCCAGACTTTC. This chain links TRBV12-3 or TRBV12-4 with TRBJ2-6; D possibly matches TRBD1 or TRBD2 (5 bases each). The CDR3 consists of 16 residues.

V usage is TRBV9 and J usage is TRBJ2-5; 8 bases are shared with TRBD1. V shed 0 bases, J shed 4 bases, and the junction held 5 bases outside the gene matches. The V gene's germline CDR1 is SGDLS and CDR2 YYNGEE. The CDR3 consists of 15 residues. CDR3 region: CASSVGTGFGETQYF. CDR3 DNA: TGTGCCAGCAGCGTAGGGACAGGGTTTGGAGAGACCCAGTACTTC. Looking up the rest from reference TRBV9 and TRBJ2-5 gives the full variable domain: DSGVTQTPKHLITATGQRVTLRCSPRSGDLSVYWYQQSLDQGLQFLIQYYNGEERAKGNILERFSAQQFPDLHSELNLSSLELGDSALYFCASSVGTGFGETQYFGPGTRLLVL.

This clonotype was seen at least ten times. The V and J genes are TRBV5-1 and TRBJ1-1, with TRBD1 matching over 7 bases. After removal of 0 bases from V and 5 bases from J, the junction contained 4 bases not matched to a gene. This CDR3 is built from 14 residues. Germline CDR1 is SGHRS and CDR2 is YFSETQ. CDR3 amino acids: CASSLEAGGTEAFF. CDR3 bases: TGCGCCAGCAGCTTGGAGGCAGGGGGGACTGAAGCTTTCTTT.

This clonotype appeared a few times. The chain has TRBV10-2 and TRBJ2-7, with 8 bases identical to TRBD2. The junction had 6 bases not matched to a gene; V was cut back by 3 bases and J by 2 bases. The CDR3 length is 15 residues. Germline assignment: CDR1 WSHSY and CDR2 SAAADI. CDR3 nucleotide sequence: TGCGCCAGCAGTGACGGGGGGGGGATCCCCTACGAGCAGTACTTC. Protein sequence: CASSDGGGIPYEQYF.

This chain links TRBV20-1 with TRBJ2-7; 11 positions agree with TRBD2. The CDR3 loop spans 15 amino acids. CDR1 and CDR2 (germline): DFQATT, SNEGSKA (reference sequence). Germline trimming cut 6 bases from V and 2 bases from J; bases unmatched to any gene: 9. The CDR3 nucleotides read TGCAGTGCCTCAGCCCGACTAGCGGGACCCTACGAGCAGTACTTC. Translation gives CSASARLAGPYEQYF.

This clonotype has only a few counts. The chain couples TRBV6-2 or TRBV6-3 to TRBJ1-1, with D uncertain. This CDR3 spans 12 amino acids. CDR1 and CDR2 (germline): MNHEY, SVGEGT. Trimming left V 6 bases short and J 9 bases short, with 14 bases between. The CDR3 DNA follows: TGTGCCAGCAGCCCTGCCGAACCGAAAGCTTTCTTT. Amino acid sequence: CASSPAEPKAFF.

This clonotype was counted a few times. The chain recombines TRBV5-4 with TRBJ2-5; TRBD2 aligns across 10 bases. This CDR3 comprises 14 residues. Germline CDR1 reads SGHNT; CDR2 reads YYREEE (reference sequence). Losses at the gene ends were 5 bases for V and 4 bases for J; bases not matched to a gene: 5. The CDR3 DNA is TGTGCCAGCAGTTATCTAGCGGGAGTAGAGACCCAGTACTTC. Translating gives CASSYLAGVETQYF.

The V gene is TRBV6-1, the J gene TRBJ2-1; D is unresolved. Per germline, CDR1 MNHNS and CDR2 SASEGT. This CDR3 contains 17 residues. V was clipped by 5 bases and J by 0 bases, with 17 bases between them. The CDR3 protein is CASSRSRSYSSYNEQFF. For the CDR3, the DNA is TGTGCCAGCAGTCGAAGCCGCTCCTATAGCTCCTACAATGAGCAGTTCTTC.

The CDR3 reads CASSYSGSRASEQYF. CDR3 nucleotides: TGTGCCAGCAGTTACTCGGGTAGCCGCGCCAGCGAGCAGTACTTC. The chain couples TRBV6-2 or TRBV6-3 to TRBJ2-7; D unresolved. The CDR3 has 15 residues. Trimming cost V 0 bases and J 6 bases, with 15 bases left between them. Germline V gene sequence: CDR1 MNHEY, CDR2 SVGEGT.

This clonotype was observed many times. The CDR3 reads CASSLSAGSRDTGELFF. The CDR3, as DNA: TGCGCCAGCAGCCTCTCAGCGGGAAGTAGGGACACCGGGGAGCTGTTTTTT. The chain has TRBV4-3 and TRBJ2-2; TRBD2 agrees at 7 bases. V lost 4 bases and J lost 3; bases outside the gene matches: 11. This CDR3 has 17 residues. Germline V gene data show CDR1 as LGHNA and CDR2 as YSLEER.

This clonotype was recorded a few times. This chain links TRBV3-1 with TRBJ2-5, with unresolved D. From germline, CDR1 is LGHDT and CDR2 YNNKEL (reference sequence). The CDR3 contains 15 residues. Between the trimmed V and J ends, which lost 4 bases and 1 base, there was a span of 13 bases. The CDR3 sequence: CASSLSISRQETQYF. The CDR3 bases are TGTGCCAGCAGCCTGTCAATCTCGCGCCAAGAGACCCAGTACTTC.

This clonotype occurred a few times. The genes are TRBV29-1 and TRBJ2-7; D ambiguous. The length of the CDR3 is 12 residues. The germline V gene has CDR1 SQVTM and CDR2 ANQGSEA. The germline V and J ends were trimmed by 4 bases and 1 base, with 8 bases remaining between them. CDR3 coding DNA: TGCAGCGTTGCTGAACGGTCCTACGAGCAGTACTTC. Translating gives CSVAERSYEQYF.

The rearrangement joins TRBV27 to TRBJ1-1; D unclear. V was pared by 3 bases and J by 5 bases, with 10 bases between. The CDR3 spans 13 residues. Germline V gene data show CDR1 as MNHEY and CDR2 as SMNVEV (reference sequence). CDR3 nucleotides: TGTGCCAGCAGTTTCTACAGACGGACTGAAGCTTTCTTT. Amino acids: CASSFYRRTEAFF.